This T cell receptor beta chain comes out of a study of memory CD4+ T cells and cytomegalovirus serostatus (dated 2019 in TCRdb). Study-level background: A total of some 35 healthy Belgian adults, of whom 9 were CMV seropositive and approximately 25 were CMV seronegative, were included in the cohort. To replicate a published TCR-based CMV serostatus classifier, the researchers sequenced the CD4+ memory TCRbeta repertoires of a Belgian cohort whose cytomegalovirus serostatus was known.

Cut back by 2 bases and 4 bases, the V and J ends lie 13 bases apart. In the germline V gene (reference sequence), CDR1 corresponds to SGHKS and CDR2 to YYEKEE. Spanning cysteine to phenylalanine, the CDR3 consists of 15 amino acids. The entry retains the CDR3 DNA only, 45 bases that are in frame from base 1. Genomic DNA was extracted from sorted cells with the Quick-DNA Microprep Kit. TCRbeta DNA was amplified with the immunoSEQ hsTCRbeta kit following the manufacturer's protocol. An Illumina MiSeq instrument was used to sequence the TCRbeta libraries. Turning to the authors' computational methods: Removing out-of-frame sequences left under 2.5 million distinct TCRbeta sequences, an average of approximately 61,000 per individual. Two values were used to score each individual: the count of about 160 previously reported CMV-associated TCRbeta sequences and the total count of productive distinct TCRbeta sequences. A beta-binomial model was reimplemented in Python, and scikit-learn random forests with default parameters were trained on US cohort data. On the Belgian cohort, classifier performance was reported as the median AUC, along with percentile confidence intervals, across 10,000 bootstrap iterations. TCRdb obtained this table from immuneACCESS and retained in-frame rearrangements with V and J assigned. These tables miss some clones; where compared with another copy, unresolved V genes account for less than half of the shortfall, and the remainder is unexplained. That table is the source of V, J and clone size, and D and trimming were worked out from the DNA. A total of roughly 76,000 clones appear in this sample, 60% to 80% of them only once. The leading ten clones occupy 2.5% to 3% of the sample.

Single viable CD3+CD4+CD8-CD45RO+ cells were sorted as memory CD4+ T cells on a FACSAria II. CMV serostatus was determined using a Roche Elecsys assay that detects serum IgG against CMV pp150, pp28, p38 and p52. Following thawing, total CD4+ T cells were enriched through positive selection using CD4 magnetic microbeads. The samples came from a different study that was designed specifically to examine the CD4+ T cell memory repertoire. Peripheral blood mononuclear cells were isolated and cryopreserved according to standard operating procedures, and serum was stored at -80 degrees C. The staining used CD3-PerCP (BW264/56), CD4-APC (RPA-T4), CD45RO-PE (UCHT1) and CD8-Pacific Orange (3B5) antibodies, and Sytox blue was used to exclude non-viable cells. The full study reports these points: The original-framework classifier achieved a median bootstrapped AUC of almost 0.97 with a 95% CI of 0.76-1.00 on the Belgian cohort. The results were read as suggesting that the CMV-associated TCR signature is, for the most part, present in the CD4+ memory repertoire. Among the roughly 160 previously reported CMV-associated TCRbeta sequences, 65 to 85 showed up in the CD4+ memory repertoires, with each one found in between one and five individuals. CMV serostatus prediction reached a median bootstrapped AUC of about 0.94 with the original framework and about 0.91 with a US-trained random forest. Only CD4+CD45RO+ memory cells were sequenced, in contrast to the original study, which included naive and memory CD4+ and CD8+ populations.

Comments on this clone: The clone's antigen remains unknown. Base qualities are missing; no much larger clone stands one base away.

Sample: memory CD4+ T cells from blood. The chain was built from TRBV5-5 and TRBJ2-1; the D gene is possibly TRBD1 or TRBD2, each agreeing over 5 bases. The clonotype originates from an adult in good health and CMV-seropositive. This receptor has the CDR3 CASSLLGREYNEQFF. The nucleotides read TGTGCCAGCAGCTTATTGGGCAGGGAGTACAATGAGCAGTTCTTC.